The 23 T cell receptor beta chains below were found in one sample sequenced in a study of radiation and T cells in renal cell carcinoma. Time point noted: baseline pretreatment blood. Treatment described: 15 Gy SBRT to primary tumor, nephrectomy 4 weeks later. The repertoire was sequenced with immunoSEQ multiplex PCR; TCRdb's copy has only in-frame clones and lacks some. The sample records 140,000 to 150,000 clones, around 89% being singletons. The sample was blood, taken from a patient whose treatment included radiotherapy and nephrectomy. Source of these receptors: a woman in her 70s with renal cell carcinoma.

The chain employs TRBV30 and TRBJ2-5, with TRBD1 matching 11 bases. Trimming took 2 bases from V and 1 from J; bases not matched to a gene: 6. Germline V gives CDR1 GTSNPN, CDR2 SVGIG (reference sequence). This CDR3 region has 16 residues. The CDR3: CAWSIPGQGVQETQYF. As DNA, the CDR3 is TGTGCCTGGAGTATCCCGGGACAGGGGGTCCAAGAGACCCAGTACTTC.

The chain links TRBV4-2 to TRBJ2-3; D ambiguous. Germline CDR1 LGHNA, CDR2 YNFKEQ. V lost 0 bases to trimming and J lost 2 bases, with 6 bases between them. The CDR3 runs to 14 residues. Written as DNA, the CDR3 is TGTGCCAGCAGCCAAGAGCTGTACACAGATACGCAGTATTTT. It yields the protein CASSQELYTDTQYF.

This clone appeared a single time. The rearrangement joins TRBV9 to TRBJ2-7; D is perhaps TRBD2 (6 bases). The CDR3 length is 15 residues. V was trimmed by 0 bases and J by 5 bases, leaving 15 bases between them. Germline V gene data show CDR1 as SGDLS and CDR2 as YYNGEE. This CDR3 is CASSVGAGGAHEQYF. The CDR3 DNA follows: TGTGCCAGCAGCGTAGGAGCCGGGGGAGCCCACGAGCAGTACTTC.

This clone was detected once. The rearrangement uses TRBV5-1 and TRBJ2-3; TRBD2 matches at 10 bases. The CDR3 sequence is 16 residues long. The germline gives CDR1 SGHRS, CDR2 YFSETQ. V lost 4 bases to trimming and J lost 1 base; unmatched junction nucleotides: 6. The CDR3 here is CASSGMLAGGTDTQYF. For the CDR3, the DNA is TGCGCCAGCAGCGGGATGCTAGCGGGGGGCACAGATACGCAGTATTTT.

This clone appeared once. The chain's CDR3 is CASSAWEGGRVRGNTIYF. DNA of the CDR3: TGTGCCAGCAGCGCTTGGGAGGGGGGGCGAGTTCGAGGAAACACCATATATTTT. The chain has TRBV9 and TRBJ1-3; TRBD1 might be the D (6 bases). In germline, CDR1 is SGDLS, CDR2 YYNGEE. With 3 bases removed from V and 4 bases from J, the gap between germline ends came to 23 bases. This CDR3 has 18 residues.

As to this clone: An end of the junction does not agree with germline; a read error may underlie this. This rearrangement joins TRBV7-6 to TRBJ1-2; the D is unclear. The CDR3 runs to 18 residues. Germline CDR1 SGHVS, CDR2 FNYEAQ. CDR3 in amino acids: CASSLAGNNEPLNYGYTF. CDR3 DNA sequence: TGTGCCAGCAGCCTAGCGGGGAATAACGAACCTCTTAACTATGGCTACACCTTC.

This clone was recorded once. The genes are TRBV7-9 and TRBJ2-1; D is uncertain. The CDR3 runs to 13 residues. Germline CDR1 SEHNR, CDR2 FQNEAQ (reference sequence). V lost 1 base to trimming and J lost 4 bases, with 5 bases between them. The CDR3 DNA is TGTGCCAGCAGCTTAGGAACATACAATGAGCAGTTCTTC. This sequence encodes CASSLGTYNEQFF. Full variable domain (remainder filled in from reference TRBV7-9 and TRBJ2-1): DTGVSQNPRHKITKRGQNVTFRCDPISEHNRLYWYRQTLGQGPEFLTYFQNEAQLEKSRLLSDRFSAERPKGSFSTLEIQRTEQGDSAMYLCASSLGTYNEQFFGPGTRLTVL.

The gene calls are TRBV11-2 and TRBJ1-6; D might be TRBD1 (5 bases). The length of the CDR3 is 14 residues. CDR1 is SGHAT, CDR2 FQNNGV, per germline. Trimming pared 1 base from V and 10 bases from J, leaving 11 bases between. The CDR3 DNA is TGTGCCAGCAGCTTAGGGGGGAGTGTGTCACCCCTCCACTTT. Translating gives CASSLGGSVSPLHF.

In its sample, this clone was seen once. Other DNA sequences in this specimen translate into the identical CDR3. The CDR3 nucleotides read TGTGCCAGCAGCTTAACGGGGGCGAACACCGGGGAGCTGTTTTTT. It codes for CASSLTGANTGELFF. This rearrangement joins TRBV7-2 to TRBJ2-2, with D possibly matching TRBD2 (6 bases). Germline CDR1 SGHTA, CDR2 FQGNSA. V lost 2 bases to trimming and J lost 0 bases, with 7 bases between them. This CDR3 spans 15 amino acids.

The chain has TRBV2 and TRBJ1-2; TRBD1 agrees at 7 bases. There are 13 residues in the CDR3. In germline, CDR1 is SNHLY, CDR2 FYNNEI. V shed 2 bases and J 4 bases; nucleotides not matched to a gene: 1. CDR3 sequence (DNA): TGTGCCAGCAGTGAACGGGACAGCTATGGCTACACCTTC. It specifies CASSERDSYGYTF.

The chain has TRBV19 and TRBJ1-1; D unresolved. CDR1 is LNHDA and CDR2 is SQIVND in the germline V gene (reference sequence). The V end was cut by 3 bases, the J end by 1 base, with 9 bases between. The CDR3 contains 14 residues. DNA for the CDR3: TGTGCCAGTAGTATCCTGGCGGGGAACACTGAAGCTTTCTTT. The encoded protein is CASSILAGNTEAFF.

The gene calls are TRBV5-5 and TRBJ1-5; the D gene is possibly TRBD1 (6 bases). Germline lookup yields CDR1 SGHKS and CDR2 YYEKEE (reference sequence). This CDR3 region has 15 residues. V was clipped by 1 base and J by 0 bases, with 8 bases between them. As DNA, the CDR3 is TGTGCCAGCAGCTTGACAGGGAATAGCAATCAGCCCCAGCATTTT. It specifies CASSLTGNSNQPQHF.

The V gene is TRBV7-2, the J gene TRBJ2-3, with 14 positions matching TRBD2. CDR1 is SGHTA and CDR2 is FQGNSA in the germline V gene. The CDR3 sequence is 16 residues long. V lost 5 bases and J lost 5; bases outside the gene matches: 6. DNA of the CDR3: TGTGCCAGCAGCCTTCGACTAGCGGGGGGGAAAGATACGCAGTATTTT. Its protein product is CASSLRLAGGKDTQYF.

The V call is TRBV19, the J call TRBJ2-4; D call uncertain. The germline V gene has CDR1 LNHDA and CDR2 SQIVND (reference sequence). V lost 1 base, J lost 7 bases, and 2 bases lay in between. The CDR3 is made up of 11 amino acids. For the CDR3, the DNA is TGTGCCAGTAGTATAGGGAACATTCAGTACTTC. Translated: CASSIGNIQYF.

This clone is a singleton in its sample. The chain joins TRBV5-6 to TRBJ2-2, with a tentative D call TRBD2 (5 bases). This CDR3 is 15 amino acids long. Germline V gene data show CDR1 as SGHDT and CDR2 as YYEEEE. The V gene lost 2 bases and the J gene lost 6 bases, with 14 bases spanning the gap. CDR3 nucleotides: TGTGCCAGCAGCTTACTAGGACGAGGTCCCGGGGAGCTGTTTTTT. It codes for CASSLLGRGPGELFF.

The chain has TRBV5-1 and TRBJ1-6; 7 nucleotides match TRBD1. This CDR3 comprises 14 residues. V shed 4 bases, J shed 5 bases, and the junction held 3 bases outside the gene matches. CDR1 and CDR2 from the germline V gene are SGHRS and YFSETQ. The CDR3: CASSNQGDNSPLHF. The CDR3 nucleotides are TGCGCCAGCAGCAACCAGGGGGATAATTCACCCCTCCACTTT.

The chain has TRBV6-5 and TRBJ2-2; D gene ambiguous. V lost 2 bases, J lost 7 bases, and 2 bases lay in between. This CDR3 contains 11 residues. CDR1 is MNHEY, CDR2 SVGAGI, per germline. CDR3 nucleotides: TGTGCCAGCAGTTACCGCGGGGAGCTGTTTTTT. Protein sequence: CASSYRGELFF.

The CDR3 spells CASSLAAENYGYTF. CDR3 sequence (DNA): TGTGCCAGCAGCTTGGCCGCGGAGAACTATGGCTACACCTTC. The rearrangement links TRBV5-4 to TRBJ1-2, with D hard to call. V shed 0 bases and J shed 2 bases, with 8 bases lying between them. The CDR3 runs to 14 residues. CDR1 is SGHNT and CDR2 is YYREEE in the germline V gene (reference sequence).

J is TRBJ2-7 and V is TRBV15, with 12 bases aligning to TRBD1. The CDR3 has 18 residues. V was clipped by 2 bases and J by 4 bases; unmatched bases: 12. Per the germline V gene, CDR1 is LNHNV and CDR2 is YYDKDF (reference sequence). Here the CDR3 DNA reads TGTGCCACCAGCAGAAAACAACCGGGACAGGGGGCTCGATACGAGCAGTACTTC. It translates to CATSRKQPGQGARYEQYF.

The chain carries TRBV28 and TRBJ2-7; D possibly corresponds to TRBD1 (5 bases). This CDR3 contains 11 residues. The V gene lost 10 bases and the J gene lost 4 bases, with 11 bases spanning the gap. Germline V gene sequence: CDR1 MDHEN, CDR2 SYDVKM. CDR3 nucleotides: TGTGCCACCCAGGGTTTGTACGAGCAGTACTTC. It specifies CATQGLYEQYF.

V gene TRBV6-1 combines with J gene TRBJ1-1; D is ambiguous. Germline loops: CDR1 MNHNS, CDR2 SASEGT. CDR3 length equals 14 residues. V was cut by 6 bases and J by 0 bases, with 11 bases left in between. The CDR3 is CASRKAGLNTEAFF. CDR3 nucleotides: TGTGCCAGCAGAAAAGCTGGGTTGAACACTGAAGCTTTCTTT.

This chain joins TRBV5-6 and TRBJ2-1, with D hard to call. The CDR3 extends over 14 amino acids. V dropped 4 bases and J dropped 4 bases, with 12 bases sitting between them. The germline CDR1 and CDR2 sequences are SGHDT and YYEEEE. The CDR3 loop is CASSAWRLYNEQFF. Here the CDR3 DNA reads TGTGCCAGCAGCGCTTGGCGACTTTACAATGAGCAGTTCTTC.

This chain connects TRBV5-1 to TRBJ2-7; D might be TRBD2 (7 bases). V shed 0 bases and J shed 0 bases, with 13 bases lying between them. The CDR3 spans 16 residues. Germline V CDR1 and CDR2: SGHRS, YFSETQ. The CDR3 region has the DNA TGCGCCAGCAGCTTGGAGGGGGGGCCAAGCTCCTACGAGCAGTACTTC. It specifies CASSLEGGPSSYEQYF.